This T cell receptor (beta chain) appears in the sequencing data of a study of CD8 T cells in Susac syndrome. Random-hexamer reverse transcription was applied to about 0.5 to 1 ug RNA. The CDR3 of TCR beta was amplified by immunoSEQ multiplex PCR across 54 Vbeta and 13 Jbeta. TCRdb ran MiXCR on the immunoSEQ multiplex PCR reads and lists one entry per CDR3 protein. The sample records approximately 160,000 distinct CDR3 sequences, 85% to 95% being singletons. The sequenced target, TCR beta, came from blood CD8+ and CD4+ T cells. Negative isolation yielded CD8+ and CD4+ T cells; FACS enriched TEMRA cells. Per the germline V gene, CDR1 is SQVTM and CDR2 is ANQGSEA. This CDR3 region has 14 residues. V trimming: 6 bases; J trimming: 0 bases; junction bases outside the gene matches: 8.

The TCR was taken from a human donor in good health. The chain employs TRBV29-1 and TRBJ2-7; 7 positions match TRBD1. Material: CD4+ T cells from PBMCs. The CDR3 coding sequence is TGCAGCGTCCGACGGGACAGCCTCTCCTACGAGCAGTACTTC. Residues: CSVRRDSLSYEQYF.